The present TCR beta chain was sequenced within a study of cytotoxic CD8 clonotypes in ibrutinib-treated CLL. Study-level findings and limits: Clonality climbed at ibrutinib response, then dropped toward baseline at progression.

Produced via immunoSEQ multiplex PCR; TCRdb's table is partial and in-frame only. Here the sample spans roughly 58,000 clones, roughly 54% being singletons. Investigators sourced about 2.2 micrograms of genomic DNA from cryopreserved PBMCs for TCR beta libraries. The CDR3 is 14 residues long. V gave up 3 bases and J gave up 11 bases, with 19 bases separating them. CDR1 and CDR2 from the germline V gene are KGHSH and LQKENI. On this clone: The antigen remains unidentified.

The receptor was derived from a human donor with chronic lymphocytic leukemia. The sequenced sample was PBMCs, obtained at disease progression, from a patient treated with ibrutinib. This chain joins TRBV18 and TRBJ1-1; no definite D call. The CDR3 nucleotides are TGTGCCAGCTCACCTACCGGGTCCCCCAATGAGGCTTTCTTT. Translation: CASSPTGSPNEAFF. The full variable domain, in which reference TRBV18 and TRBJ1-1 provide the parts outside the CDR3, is NAGVMQNPRHLVRRRGQEARLRCSPMKGHSHVYWYRQLPEEGLKFMVYLQKENIIDESGMPKERFSAEFPKEGPSILRIQQVVRGDSAAYFCASSPTGSPNEAFFGQGTRLTVV.